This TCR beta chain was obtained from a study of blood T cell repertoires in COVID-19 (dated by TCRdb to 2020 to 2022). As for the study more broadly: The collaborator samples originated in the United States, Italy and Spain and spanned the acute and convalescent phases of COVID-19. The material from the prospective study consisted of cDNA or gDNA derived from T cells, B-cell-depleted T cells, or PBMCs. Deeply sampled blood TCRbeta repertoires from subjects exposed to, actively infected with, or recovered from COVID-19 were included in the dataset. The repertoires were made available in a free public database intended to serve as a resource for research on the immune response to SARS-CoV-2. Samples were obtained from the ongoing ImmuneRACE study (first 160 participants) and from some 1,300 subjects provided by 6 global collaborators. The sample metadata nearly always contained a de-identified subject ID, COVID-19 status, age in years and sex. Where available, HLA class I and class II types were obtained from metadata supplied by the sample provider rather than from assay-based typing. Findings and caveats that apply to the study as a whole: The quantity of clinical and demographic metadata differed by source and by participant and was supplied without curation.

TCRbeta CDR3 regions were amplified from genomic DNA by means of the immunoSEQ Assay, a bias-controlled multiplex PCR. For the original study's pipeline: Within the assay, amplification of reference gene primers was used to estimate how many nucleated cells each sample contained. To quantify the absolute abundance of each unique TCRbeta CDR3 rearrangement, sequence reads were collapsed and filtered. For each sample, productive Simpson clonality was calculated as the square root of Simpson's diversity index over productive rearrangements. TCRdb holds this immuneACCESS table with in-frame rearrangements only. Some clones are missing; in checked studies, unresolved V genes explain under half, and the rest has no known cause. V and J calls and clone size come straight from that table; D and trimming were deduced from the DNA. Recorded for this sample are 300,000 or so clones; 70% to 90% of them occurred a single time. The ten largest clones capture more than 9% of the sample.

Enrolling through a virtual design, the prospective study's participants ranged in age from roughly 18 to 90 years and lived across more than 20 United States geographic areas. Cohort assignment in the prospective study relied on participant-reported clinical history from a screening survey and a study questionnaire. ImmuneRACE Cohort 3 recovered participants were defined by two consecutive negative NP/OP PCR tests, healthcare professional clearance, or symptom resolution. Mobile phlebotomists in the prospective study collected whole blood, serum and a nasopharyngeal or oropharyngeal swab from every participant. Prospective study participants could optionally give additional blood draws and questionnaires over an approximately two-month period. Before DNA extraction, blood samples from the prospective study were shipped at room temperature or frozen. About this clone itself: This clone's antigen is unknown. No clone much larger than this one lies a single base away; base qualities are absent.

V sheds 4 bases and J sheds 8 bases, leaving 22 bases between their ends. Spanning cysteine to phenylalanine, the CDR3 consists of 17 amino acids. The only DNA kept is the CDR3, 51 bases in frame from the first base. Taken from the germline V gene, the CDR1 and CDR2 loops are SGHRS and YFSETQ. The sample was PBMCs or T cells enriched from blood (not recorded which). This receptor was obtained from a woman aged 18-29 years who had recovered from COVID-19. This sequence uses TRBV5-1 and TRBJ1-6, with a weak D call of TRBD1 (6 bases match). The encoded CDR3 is CASSRMGQGNGHSPLHF. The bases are TGCGCCAGCAGCAGAATGGGCCAGGGGAATGGTCATTCACCCCTCCACTTT.